A selection of T cell receptor beta chains follows, all from one sample in a study of type 1 regulatory T cells. For these receptors, no antigen is known. A single record per CDR3 protein comes from TCRdb applying MiXCR to the reads. The repertoire includes approximately 42,000 distinct CDR3 sequences, less than 15% of them detected once, and 8% sits in the top ten. The sample comprised cultured non-Tr1 T cells, either the whole culture or a sorted T cell fraction (not recorded which). These receptors were collected from a human donor in good health. The CDR3 runs from the conserved cysteine through the conserved F or W. Each record gives: D gene, J gene, V gene, clone size, CDR3 protein, CDR3 DNA. A D gene is named only where the DNA matches it firmly. The size of a clone is reported for some rows only, either as once, few or many, or as a class for expanded clones.

TRBD2 | TRBJ2-1 | TRBV7-2 | few | CASSLLRTSANEQFF | TGTGCCAGCAGCTTACTCCGGACTAGTGCCAATGAGCAGTTCTTC
- | TRBJ2-7 | TRBV5-6 | few | CASSFIGTPSYEQYF | TGTGCCAGCAGCTTTATCGGGACCCCTTCATACGAGCAGTACTTC
- | TRBJ2-3 | TRBV20-1 | many | CSARDNLRADTQYF | TGCAGTGCTAGAGACAACCTGCGCGCAGATACGCAGTATTTT
- | TRBJ1-4 | TRBV25-1 | many | CASKEGPEGKLFF | TGTGCCAGCAAGGAAGGTCCAGAGGGAAAACTGTTTTTT
- | TRBJ1-4 | TRBV2 | - | CASSALVTNEKLFF | TGTGCCAGCAGCGCCCTTGTAACTAATGAAAAACTGTTTTTT
- | TRBJ2-5 | TRBV10-3 | many | CAITAGATETQYF | TGTGCCATCACGGCAGGGGCTACGGAGACCCAGTACTTC
- | TRBJ1-1 | TRBV7-2 | - | CASSPEGRGNTEAFF | TGTGCCAGCAGTCCAGAGGGAAGGGGGAACACTGAAGCTTTCTTT
- | TRBJ1-1 | TRBV20-1 | few | CSASLTGHGNTEAFF | TGCAGTGCTAGCCTGACGGGACACGGGAACACTGAAGCTTTCTTT
TRBD1 | TRBJ1-2 | TRBV18 | few | CASSAQGAVGYTF | TGTGCCAGCTCAGCCCAGGGGGCGGTTGGCTACACCTTC
- | TRBJ1-5 | TRBV20-1 | many | CSASLAGVGNQPQHF | TGCAGTGCTAGTTTGGCGGGGGTTGGCAATCAGCCCCAGCATTTT
- | TRBJ2-6 | TRBV5-1 | few | CASSSPTAGANVLTF | TGCGCCAGCAGCTCCCCCACAGCCGGGGCCAACGTCCTGACTTTC
- | TRBJ2-3 | TRBV5-1 | - | CASTLSGADTQYF | TGCGCCAGCACGCTGAGTGGGGCAGATACGCAGTATTTT
- | TRBJ1-3 | TRBV20-1 | many | CSARPSGQNLGNTIYF | TGCAGTGCCCGCCCTTCGGGGCAGAATCTTGGAAACACCATATATTTT
TRBD2 | TRBJ2-7 | TRBV6-6 | many | CASSAGTSGVSSYEQYF | TGTGCCAGCAGTGCCGGGACTAGCGGGGTTAGCTCCTACGAGCAGTACTTC
TRBD1 | TRBJ2-3 | TRBV29-1 | - | CSVMGQAADTQYF | TGCAGCGTCATGGGACAGGCGGCAGATACGCAGTATTTT
- | TRBJ1-4 | TRBV29-1 | - | CSGYRDEKLFF | TGCAGCGGCTATCGGGATGAAAAACTGTTTTTT
- | TRBJ2-1 | TRBV5-1 | many | CASSLAQGVDEQFF | TGCGCCAGCAGCTTAGCCCAGGGAGTGGATGAGCAGTTCTTC
- | TRBJ2-3 | TRBV3-1 | few | CASSQDLGSKASF | TGTGCCAGCAGCCAAGATTTAGGCAGCAAAGCGTCATTT
- | TRBJ2-7 | TRBV12-3/TRBV12-4 | - | CASSPFPLASDGQYF | TGTGCCAGCAGCCCATTTCCACTAGCATCAGATGGGCAGTACTTC
TRBD2 | TRBJ2-1 | TRBV7-2 | - | CASSPGTSAYNEQFF | TGTGCCAGCAGCCCCGGGACTAGCGCCTACAATGAGCAGTTCTTC
TRBD2 | TRBJ2-1 | TRBV29-1 | many | CSVTGTSGRFEQFF | TGCAGCGTCACCGGGACTAGCGGGAGGTTTGAGCAGTTCTTC
- | TRBJ2-2 | TRBV11-2 | - | CASSSFVRRFGGELFF | TGTGCCAGCAGCTCATTCGTCCGGAGGTTTGGCGGGGAGCTGTTTTTT
TRBD2 | TRBJ2-1 | TRBV7-8 | few | CASSPPQREGSYNEQFF | TGTGCCAGCAGCCCCCCACAGCGGGAGGGTAGCTACAATGAGCAGTTCTTC
TRBD2 | TRBJ2-3 | TRBV29-1 | many | CSVRPLAGGADTQYF | TGCAGCGTTAGGCCTTTAGCGGGAGGAGCCGATACGCAGTATTTT
- | TRBJ1-1 | TRBV29-1 | many | CSASGGNTEAFF | TGCAGCGCCTCCGGGGGAAACACTGAAGCTTTCTTT
TRBD2 | TRBJ2-3 | TRBV20-1 | - | CSARGVVAGVLADTQYF | TGCAGTGCTAGAGGCGTCGTAGCGGGAGTTTTGGCAGATACGCAGTATTTT
- | TRBJ1-1 | TRBV5-1 | many | CASSLRGESEAFF | TGCGCCAGCAGCTTAAGAGGGGAGTCGGAGGCTTTCTTT
TRBD2 | TRBJ2-2 | TRBV29-1 | few | CSVEGLAATGELFF | TGCAGCGTTGAGGGACTAGCGGCCACCGGGGAGCTGTTTTTT
TRBD1 | TRBJ2-5 | TRBV27 | - | CASSDRGETQYF | TGTGCCAGCAGTGACAGGGGAGAGACCCAGTACTTC
TRBD2 | TRBJ2-7 | TRBV10-3 | many | CAISELAGEVYEQYF | TGTGCCATCAGTGAGTTGGCGGGAGAGGTTTACGAGCAGTACTTC
- | TRBJ2-1 | TRBV29-1 | many | CSVEGLEGRNEQFF | TGCAGCGTTGAGGGTCTAGAGGGGAGAAATGAGCAGTTCTTC
TRBD1 | TRBJ2-7 | TRBV18 | many | CASSRDRGLSYEQYF | TGTGCCAGCTCTCGGGACAGGGGGCTAAGCTACGAGCAGTACTTC
TRBD2 | TRBJ2-3 | TRBV20-1 | many | CSAEGLAGVADTQYF | TGCAGTGCGGAGGGACTAGCGGGAGTGGCAGATACGCAGTATTTT
TRBD2 | TRBJ2-2 | TRBV5-6 | few | CASSQVPTSGQELFF | TGTGCCAGCAGTCAAGTGCCGACTAGCGGACAGGAGCTGTTTTTT
- | TRBJ2-7 | TRBV20-1 | many | CSARDGSAPAGYEQYF | TGCAGTGCTAGAGATGGTAGTGCTCCGGCAGGCTACGAGCAGTACTTC
- | TRBJ1-5 | TRBV12-3/TRBV12-4 | many | CASSPNSNQPQHF | TGTGCCAGCAGCCCCAATAGCAATCAGCCCCAGCATTTT
- | TRBJ2-7 | TRBV12-3/TRBV12-4 | many | CASSLGGQIYEQYF | TGTGCCAGCAGTTTAGGGGGACAAATCTACGAGCAGTACTTC
- | TRBJ2-2 | TRBV7-2 | many | CASSRAGGRELFF | TGTGCCAGCAGTAGGGCCGGGGGCCGGGAGCTGTTTTTT
- | TRBJ1-5 | TRBV12-3/TRBV12-4 | - | CASRLFRGRSGLEDTQHF | TGTGCCAGCCGCCTCTTCCGCGGGCGATCCGGGCTGGAAGATACGCAGCATTTT
TRBD2 | TRBJ2-1 | TRBV20-1 | - | CSGTRSGSSYNEQFF | TGCAGTGGCACGAGAAGCGGGAGCTCCTACAATGAGCAGTTCTTC
- | TRBJ1-4 | TRBV20-1 | - | CSARDAGGLRLFF | TGCAGTGCTAGGGACGCTGGAGGACTTAGGCTGTTTTTT
TRBD2 | TRBJ2-3 | TRBV4-3 | medium-sized | CASSQNPAGDIDTQYF | TGCGCCAGCAGCCAAAATCCGGCGGGAGATATTGATACGCAGTATTTT
- | TRBJ2-7 | TRBV20-1 | many | CSASTLGVEYF | TGCAGTGCTTCGACACTAGGGGTTGAGTACTTC
- | TRBJ2-5 | TRBV10-3 | few | CATDPKGSSAQETQYF | TGTGCCACCGACCCTAAGGGGTCGTCGGCACAAGAGACCCAGTACTTC
- | TRBJ1-1 | TRBV18 | few | CASSDSGNTEAFF | TGTGCCAGCTCCGACTCGGGGAACACTGAAGCTTTCTTT
- | TRBJ2-4 | TRBV7-2 | few | CASSLDTWAFYF | TGTGCCAGCAGCTTAGACACTTGGGCCTTTTACTTC
- | TRBJ2-1 | TRBV29-1 | few | CSVVRAPSYNEQFF | TGCAGCGTTGTTCGAGCGCCCTCCTACAATGAGCAGTTCTTC